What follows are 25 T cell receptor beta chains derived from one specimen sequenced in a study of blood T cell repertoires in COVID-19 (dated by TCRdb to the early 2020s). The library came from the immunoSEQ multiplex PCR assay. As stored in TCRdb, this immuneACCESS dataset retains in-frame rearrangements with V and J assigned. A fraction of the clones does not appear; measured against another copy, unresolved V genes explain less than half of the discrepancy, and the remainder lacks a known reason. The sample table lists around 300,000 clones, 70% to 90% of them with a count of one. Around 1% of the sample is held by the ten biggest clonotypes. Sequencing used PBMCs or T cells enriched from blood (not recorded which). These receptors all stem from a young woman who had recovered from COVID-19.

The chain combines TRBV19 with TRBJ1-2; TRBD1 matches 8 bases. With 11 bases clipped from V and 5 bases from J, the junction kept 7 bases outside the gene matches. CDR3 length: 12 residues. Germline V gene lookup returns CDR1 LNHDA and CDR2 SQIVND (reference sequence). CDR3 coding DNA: TGTGCCGGTACCCGACAGGGGTATGGCTACACCTTC. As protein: CAGTRQGYGYTF.

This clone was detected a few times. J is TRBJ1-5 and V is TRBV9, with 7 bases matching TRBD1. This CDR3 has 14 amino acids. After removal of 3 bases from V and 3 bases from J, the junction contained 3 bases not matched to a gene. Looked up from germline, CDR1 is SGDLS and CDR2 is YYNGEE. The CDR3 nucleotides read TGTGCCAGCAGCGCAACAGGGGACAATCAGCCCCAGCATTTT. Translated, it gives CASSATGDNQPQHF.

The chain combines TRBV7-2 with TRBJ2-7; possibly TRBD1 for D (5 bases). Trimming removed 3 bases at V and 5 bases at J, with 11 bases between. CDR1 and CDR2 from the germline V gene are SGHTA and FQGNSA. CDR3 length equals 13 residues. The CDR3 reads CASSFPGYHEQYF. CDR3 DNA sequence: TGTGCCAGCAGCTTCCCAGGGTACCACGAGCAGTACTTC. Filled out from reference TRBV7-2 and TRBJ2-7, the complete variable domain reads GAGVSQSPSNKVTEKGKDVELRCDPISGHTALYWYRQSLGQGLEFLIYFQGNSAPDKSGLPSDRFSAERTGGSVSTLTIQRTQQEDSAVYLCASSFPGYHEQYFGPGTRLTVT.

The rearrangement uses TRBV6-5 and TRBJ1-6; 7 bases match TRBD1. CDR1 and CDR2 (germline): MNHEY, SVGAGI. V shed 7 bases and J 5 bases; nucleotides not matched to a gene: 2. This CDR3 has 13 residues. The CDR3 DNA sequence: TGTGCCAGCAAGGACAGGAATAATTCACCCCTCCACTTT. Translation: CASKDRNNSPLHF.

DNA of the CDR3: TGTGCCTGGAGTGTTGAGAGGCGTCAGCCCCAGCATTTT. Its protein is CAWSVERRQPQHF. The chain links TRBV30 to TRBJ1-5; D is unresolved. The CDR3 loop spans 13 amino acids. V was shortened by 0 bases and J by 6 bases, with 9 bases between the two germline ends. Germline V gene data show CDR1 as GTSNPN and CDR2 as SVGIG (reference sequence).

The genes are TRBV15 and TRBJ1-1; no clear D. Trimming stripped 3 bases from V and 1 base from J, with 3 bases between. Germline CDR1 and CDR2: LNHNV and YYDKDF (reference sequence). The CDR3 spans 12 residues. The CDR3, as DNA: TGTGCCACCAGCAGCTGGAACACTGAAGCTTTCTTT. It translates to CATSSWNTEAFF.

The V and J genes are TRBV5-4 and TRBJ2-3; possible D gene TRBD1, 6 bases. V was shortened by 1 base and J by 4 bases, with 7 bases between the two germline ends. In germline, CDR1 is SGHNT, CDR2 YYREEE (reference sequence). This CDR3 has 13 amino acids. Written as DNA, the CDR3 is TGTGCCAGCAGCTTGAGGGGGTCAGATACGCAGTATTTT. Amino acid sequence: CASSLRGSDTQYF.

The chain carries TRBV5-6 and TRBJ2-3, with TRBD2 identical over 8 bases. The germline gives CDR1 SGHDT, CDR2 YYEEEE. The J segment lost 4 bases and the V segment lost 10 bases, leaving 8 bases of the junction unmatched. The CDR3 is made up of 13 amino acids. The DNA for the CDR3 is TGTGCCTCACGGGCCGGGAGGGCAGATACGCAGTATTTT. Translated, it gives CASRAGRADTQYF. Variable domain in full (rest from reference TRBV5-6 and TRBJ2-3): DAGVTQSPTHLIKTRGQQVTLRCSPKSGHDTVSWYQQALGQGPQFIFQYYEEEERQRGNFPDRFSGHQFPNYSSELNVNALLLGDSALYLCASRAGRADTQYFGPGTRLTVL.

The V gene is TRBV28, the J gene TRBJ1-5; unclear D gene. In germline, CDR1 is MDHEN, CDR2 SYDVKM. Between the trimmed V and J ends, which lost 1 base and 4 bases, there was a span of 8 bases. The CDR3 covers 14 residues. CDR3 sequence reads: CASSLSLSNQPQHF. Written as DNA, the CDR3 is TGTGCCAGCAGTTTATCCCTCTCGAATCAGCCCCAGCATTTT.

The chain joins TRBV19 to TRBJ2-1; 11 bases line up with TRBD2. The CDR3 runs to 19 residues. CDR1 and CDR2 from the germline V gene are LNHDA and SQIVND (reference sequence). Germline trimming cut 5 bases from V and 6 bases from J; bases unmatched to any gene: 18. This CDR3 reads CASSFNLPLLAGEFNEQFF. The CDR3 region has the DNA TGTGCCAGTAGTTTCAATCTCCCCTTACTAGCGGGGGAGTTCAATGAGCAGTTCTTC.

The CDR3: CASSSTSPGELFF. The CDR3 coding sequence is TGTGCCAGCAGCTCCACTAGTCCCGGGGAGCTGTTTTTT. This chain uses TRBV13 with TRBJ2-2; D may be TRBD2 (5 bases). The CDR3 length is 13 residues. Germline-derived CDR1 and CDR2 are PRHDT and FYEKMQ (reference sequence). The V end lost 4 bases, the J end lost 6 bases, and 9 bases lay between the germline ends.

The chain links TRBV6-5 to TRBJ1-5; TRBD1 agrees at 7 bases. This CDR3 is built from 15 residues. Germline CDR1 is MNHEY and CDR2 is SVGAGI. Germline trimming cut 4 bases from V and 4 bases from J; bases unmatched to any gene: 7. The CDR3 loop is CASSSRQGPNQPQHF. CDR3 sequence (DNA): TGTGCCAGCAGTTCCCGACAGGGCCCTAATCAGCCCCAGCATTTT.

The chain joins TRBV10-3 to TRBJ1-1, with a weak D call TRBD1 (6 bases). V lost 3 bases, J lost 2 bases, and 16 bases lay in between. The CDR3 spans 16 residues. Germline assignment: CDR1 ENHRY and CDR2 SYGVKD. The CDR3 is CAISDLGGDPNTEAFF. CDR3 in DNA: TGTGCCATCAGTGATCTAGGGGGGGACCCTAACACTGAAGCTTTCTTT.

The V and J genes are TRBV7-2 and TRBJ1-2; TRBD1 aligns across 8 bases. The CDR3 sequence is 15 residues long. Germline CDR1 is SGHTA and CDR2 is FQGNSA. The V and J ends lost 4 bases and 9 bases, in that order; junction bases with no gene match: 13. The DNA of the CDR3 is TGTGCCAGCAGCTACCCCGGGACAGGAAGGAATAGCTACACCTTC. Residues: CASSYPGTGRNSYTF.

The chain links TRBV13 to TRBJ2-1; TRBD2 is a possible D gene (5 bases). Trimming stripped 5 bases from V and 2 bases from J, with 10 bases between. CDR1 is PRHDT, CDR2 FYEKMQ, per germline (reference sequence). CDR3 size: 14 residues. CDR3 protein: CASSPAGTYNEQFF. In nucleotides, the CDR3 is TGTGCCAGCAGCCCAGCCGGGACCTACAATGAGCAGTTCTTC. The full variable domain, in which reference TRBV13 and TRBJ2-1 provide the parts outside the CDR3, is AAGVIQSPRHLIKEKRETATLKCYPIPRHDTVYWYQQGPGQDPQFLISFYEKMQSDKGSIPDRFSAQQFSDYHSELNMSSLELGDSALYFCASSPAGTYNEQFFGPGTRLTVL.

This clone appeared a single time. The CDR3 nucleotides are TGTGCCAGAAGCTTGAGCAGGGGGAACACTGAAGCTTTCTTT. Encoded protein: CARSLSRGNTEAFF. This chain links TRBV5-3 with TRBJ1-1; D perhaps matches TRBD1 (6 bases). TRBV5-3 is labeled an ORF, and its function is uncertain. The CDR3 runs to 14 residues. The germline V and J ends were trimmed by 1 base and 1 base, with 8 bases remaining between them.

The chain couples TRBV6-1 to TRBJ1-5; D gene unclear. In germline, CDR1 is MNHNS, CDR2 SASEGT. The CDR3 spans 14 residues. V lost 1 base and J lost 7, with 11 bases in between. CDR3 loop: CASSEVSGVQPQHF. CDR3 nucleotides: TGTGCCAGCAGTGAAGTATCCGGGGTCCAGCCCCAGCATTTT.

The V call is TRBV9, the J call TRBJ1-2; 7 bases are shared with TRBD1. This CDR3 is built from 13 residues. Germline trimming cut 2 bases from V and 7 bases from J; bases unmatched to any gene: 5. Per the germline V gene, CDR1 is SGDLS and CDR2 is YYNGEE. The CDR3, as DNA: TGTGCCAGCAGCGTTAGACAGGGTTTTGGCTACACCTTC. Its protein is CASSVRQGFGYTF.

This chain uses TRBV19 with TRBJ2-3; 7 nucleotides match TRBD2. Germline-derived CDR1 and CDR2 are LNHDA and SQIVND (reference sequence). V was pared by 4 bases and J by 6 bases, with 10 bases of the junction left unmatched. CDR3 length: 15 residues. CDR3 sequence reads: CASSRKGRALDTQYF. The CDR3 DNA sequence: TGTGCCAGTAGTAGAAAGGGGAGGGCGTTGGATACGCAGTATTTT.

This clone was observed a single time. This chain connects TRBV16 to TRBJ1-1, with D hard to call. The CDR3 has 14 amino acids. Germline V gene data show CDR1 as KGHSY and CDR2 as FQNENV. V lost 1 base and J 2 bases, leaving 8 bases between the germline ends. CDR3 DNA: TGTGCCAGCAGCCAATTCAGGATTAACACTGAAGCTTTCTTT. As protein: CASSQFRINTEAFF.

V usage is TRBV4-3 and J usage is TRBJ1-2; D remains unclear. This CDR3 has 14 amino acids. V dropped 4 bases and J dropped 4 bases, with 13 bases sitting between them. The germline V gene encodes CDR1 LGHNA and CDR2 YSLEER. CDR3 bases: TGCGCCAGCAGCCGCCGTCAGGCGTTCTATGGCTACACCTTC. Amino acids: CASSRRQAFYGYTF.

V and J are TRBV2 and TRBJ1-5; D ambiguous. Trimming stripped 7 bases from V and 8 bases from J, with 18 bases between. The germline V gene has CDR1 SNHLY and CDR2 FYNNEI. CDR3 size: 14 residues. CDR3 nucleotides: TGTGCCAGCACCCCTTATATGTCGTTTAAGCCCCAGCATTTT. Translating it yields CASTPYMSFKPQHF.

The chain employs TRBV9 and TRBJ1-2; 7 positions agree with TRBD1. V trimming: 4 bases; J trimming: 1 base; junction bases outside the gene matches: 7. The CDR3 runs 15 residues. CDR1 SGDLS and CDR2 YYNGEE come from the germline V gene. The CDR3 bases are TGTGCCAGCAGCCCTCGGACAGGCGTTAACTATGGCTACACCTTC. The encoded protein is CASSPRTGVNYGYTF.

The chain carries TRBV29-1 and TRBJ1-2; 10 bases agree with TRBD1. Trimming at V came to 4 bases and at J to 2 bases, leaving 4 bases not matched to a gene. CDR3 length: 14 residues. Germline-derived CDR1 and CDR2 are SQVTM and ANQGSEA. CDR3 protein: CSVGGTGENYGYTF. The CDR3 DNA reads TGCAGCGTTGGCGGGACAGGGGAAAACTATGGCTACACCTTC.

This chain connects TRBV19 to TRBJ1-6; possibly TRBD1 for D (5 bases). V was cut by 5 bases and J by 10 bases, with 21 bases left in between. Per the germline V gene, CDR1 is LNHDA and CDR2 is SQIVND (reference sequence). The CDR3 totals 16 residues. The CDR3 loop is CASSAPRQFLGSPLHF. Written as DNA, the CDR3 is TGTGCCAGTAGTGCCCCTCGACAGTTCCTGGGGTCACCCCTCCACTTT.